Presented here are 9 T cell receptor beta chains from one specimen sequenced in a study of OX40 agonist ivuxolimab in advanced cancers. The data were produced by immunoSEQ multiplex PCR, yet TCRdb's version contains in-frame clones alone and is incomplete. The sample lists tens of thousands of clones, 84% occurring once. The sample in question was CD4+ or CD8+ T cells sorted from blood, obtained in a trial of the OX40 agonist ivuxolimab. The receptor source for this set is an adult with an advanced solid tumor such as melanoma, head and neck, liver or kidney cancer.

The V gene is TRBV9, the J gene TRBJ1-2; 7 bases map to TRBD1. CDR3 length: 14 amino acids. In germline, CDR1 is SGDLS, CDR2 YYNGEE. The J segment lost 3 bases and the V segment lost 7 bases, leaving 9 bases of the junction unmatched. The CDR3 sequence: CASGEGANDYGYTF. The CDR3 DNA reads as TGTGCCAGCGGAGAGGGGGCGAACGACTATGGCTACACCTTC.

V gene TRBV6-1 combines with J gene TRBJ2-1; unclear D gene. This CDR3 is 13 amino acids long. Deletions cut 1 base from V and 9 bases from J, with 10 bases between. Germline CDR1 reads MNHNS; CDR2 reads SASEGT. CDR3 protein: CASSEVPLSEQFF. The CDR3, as DNA: TGTGCCAGCAGTGAAGTCCCGCTGAGTGAGCAGTTCTTC.

The V call is TRBV29-1, the J call TRBJ2-1, with D unresolved. The length of the CDR3 is 10 residues. Per germline, CDR1 SQVTM and CDR2 ANQGSEA. The V gene lost 4 bases and the J gene lost 6 bases, with 4 bases spanning the gap. The CDR3 protein is CSVGPNEQFF. CDR3 DNA: TGCAGCGTTGGTCCCAATGAGCAGTTCTTC.

The chain links TRBV19 to TRBJ1-4, with 9 bases fitting TRBD1. The trim removed 7 bases at V and 5 bases at J, leaving 11 bases unmatched. Germline-derived CDR1 and CDR2 are LNHDA and SQIVND (reference sequence). The CDR3 sequence is 16 residues long. The CDR3 coding sequence is TGTGCCAGTAATCCTCGTCGGACAGGGGAGAATGAAAAACTGTTTTTT. Protein: CASNPRRTGENEKLFF.

This clone was observed a handful of times. The chain carries TRBV6-6 and TRBJ2-7, with D possibly TRBD2 on 6 matching bases. Germline V lookup: CDR1 MNHNY, CDR2 SVGAGI (reference sequence). V was cut by 8 bases and J by 3 bases, with 14 bases left in between. CDR3 length: 13 residues. CDR3 region: CASGVGGGYEQYF. The DNA for the CDR3 is TGTGCCAGCGGCGTGGGAGGCGGCTACGAGCAGTACTTC.

The rearrangement uses TRBV18 and TRBJ2-2; the D is unclear. This CDR3 is 15 amino acids long. V gave up 3 bases and J gave up 1 base, with 9 bases separating them. Germline V gene lookup returns CDR1 KGHSH and CDR2 LQKENI. In DNA, the CDR3 is TGTGCCAGCTCACCGCCCTACGGGAACACCGGGGAGCTGTTTTTT. Translation: CASSPPYGNTGELFF. Based on the CDR3 plus reference TRBV18 and TRBJ2-2, the full variable domain is NAGVMQNPRHLVRRRGQEARLRCSPMKGHSHVYWYRQLPEEGLKFMVYLQKENIIDESGMPKERFSAEFPKEGPSILRIQQVVRGDSAAYFCASSPPYGNTGELFFGEGSRLTVL.

The chain carries TRBV9 and TRBJ2-7, with 9 bases aligning to TRBD1. The germline gives CDR1 SGDLS, CDR2 YYNGEE. V gave up 4 bases and J gave up 0 bases; unmatched junction bases: 8. CDR3 size: 16 residues. Here the CDR3 DNA reads TGTGCCAGCAGCCATACAGGGACAGGGACCTCCTACGAGCAGTACTTC. Residues: CASSHTGTGTSYEQYF.

The chain recombines TRBV6-5 with TRBJ1-4; perhaps TRBD1 as D (5 bases). From germline, CDR1 is MNHEY and CDR2 SVGAGI. Trimming left V 8 bases short and J 3 bases short, with 13 bases between. CDR3 length equals 14 residues. The CDR3 DNA reads as TGTGCCAGCGGGCCGAGGGGCTCTAATGAAAAACTGTTTTTT. Protein: CASGPRGSNEKLFF.

This clone was seen just once. V gene TRBV6-5 combines with J gene TRBJ2-7, with D hard to call. The CDR3 is 15 residues long. V was shortened by 5 bases and J by 7 bases, with 21 bases between the two germline ends. Germline V CDR1 and CDR2: MNHEY, SVGAGI. CDR3 sequence (DNA): TGTGCCAGCAGTGTGACCCCCTTGGCGGCCCCTGAGCAGTACTTC. Translated: CASSVTPLAAPEQYF.